This T cell receptor (beta chain) was documented in a study of blood T cells in healthy people across ages. Trimming left V 4 bases short and J 1 base short, with 9 bases between. The CDR3 loop spans 14 amino acids. The germline V gene has CDR1 ENHRY and CDR2 SYGVKD. With respect to this clonotype: Its specificity is not known.

Findings and caveats of the study: Possibly confounding the expanded clonotype changes was the fact that donor CMV status was unknown.

Alongside a J-beta primer mix, a sample-barcoded 5' primer served in a second PCR lasting about 7 to 11 cycles. One entry per CDR3 protein results from TCRdb running MiXCR on the 5' RACE reads. The table shows about 1 million distinct CDR3 sequences, with under 55% occurring only once. This sequence was found in a woman in her sixties or seventies in good health. Sequencing was performed on blood. This sequence joins TRBV10-3 and TRBJ2-3; D possibly corresponds to TRBD1 (5 bases). CDR3 DNA sequence: TGTGCCATCAGTGGGGCAGGGCGCACAGATACGCAGTATTTT. Protein: CAISGAGRTDTQYF.